This T cell receptor beta chain was captured in a study of graft-versus-host responses after intestinal transplantation (dated by TCRdb to about 2021). In terms of the full investigation: The transplants that recipients received were multivisceral, liver-intestinal, or isolated intestinal. Every recipient was given anti-thymocyte globulin induction, then maintenance tacrolimus and steroids for around three years. Graft-versus-host and host-versus-graft alloreactive T cell clones were tracked in the graft, circulation and bone marrow after intestinal transplantation using bulk TCR-beta CDR3 sequencing. To identify alloreactive clones, pre-transplant mixed lymphocyte reaction products were sequenced and compared with unstimulated pre-transplant donor and recipient T cells. Of the 20 to 25 intestinal transplant recipients enrolled in the cohort, one of whom was a retransplant, a few patients without pretransplant specimens were excluded. Donor T cell macrochimerism was defined as a peak of at least 4% donor T cells among recipient peripheral blood mononuclear cells. Rather than being sequenced by the commercial service, samples from a few later patients were sequenced in-house on an Illumina MiSeq and processed with MiXCR. Study-wide conclusions, independent of this receptor: In patients with donor T cell macrochimerism, the allografts had high GvH to HvG T cell clonal ratios. GvH clones turned up in recipient bone marrow, with some appearing earlier in ileal mucosa or blood, a pattern consistent with an intestinal mucosal origin. Early after transplant, declines in HvG clones were associated with peak levels of circulating GvH clones. The conclusions were limited by the relatively low number and heterogeneity of the intestinal transplant patients.

The method behind the library was the immunoSEQ multiplex PCR assay. For most patients, high-throughput TCR-beta CDR3 sequencing of genomic DNA was performed by Adaptive Biotechnologies. Under the source paper's analysis protocol: Adaptive's ImmunoSEQ software was the source of the TCR sequencing data for about 17 patients, while three other patients were processed with MiXCR and VDJtools. Because the origin of CDR3 nucleotide sequences shared between donor and recipient could not be assigned, those sequences were removed. To count as alloreactive, a clone needed at least 2-fold expansion over unstimulated cells and a minimum CFSE-low frequency of 0.002% (template counts) or 0.001% (read counts). Mappable clones were those detected in sequenced pre-transplant spleen, lymph node, or MLR CFSE-low populations of the donor or recipient. The cumulative frequency of alloreactive clones was calculated as a percentage of all sequences, weighted by copy number. Here the immuneACCESS table is served through TCRdb, limited to in-frame sequences with V and J called. Missing clones are a known gap in these copies; in checked studies unresolved V genes cover under half, and the rest lacks a known reason. Clone size and V and J calls were adopted from that table, with D and trimming inferred from the DNA. This sample has 30,000 to 40,000 clones in its table, and around 83% of those were observed once. Of the sample, roughly 3.6% is held by the ten largest clones.

Trimmed from V: 7 bases; trimmed from J: 7 bases; junction bases lacking a gene match: 11. CDR1 and CDR2 are read off the germline V gene as MDHEN and SYDVKM. The CDR3 numbers 16 residues from cysteine through phenylalanine. The entry retains the CDR3 DNA only, 48 bases that are in frame from base 1. Blood samples were collected up to 4 times in the first month after transplant and then at least monthly when available. Comment on this clone: Its antigen is unknown. Within one base of it there is no much larger clone, and no base qualities were kept.

The chain is assembled from TRBV28 and TRBJ2-6; 9 junctional bases match TRBD1. The specimen was PBMCs, collected more than 950 days after transplant. This sequence originates from a human patient who received an intestinal transplant, so some T cells may come from the graft donor. The CDR3 reads as follows: CASTGAGQGYANVLTF. The nucleotide sequence is given as TGTGCCAGCACCGGGGCGGGACAGGGCTATGCCAACGTCCTGACTTTC.